This is a list of T cell receptor beta chains from one sample in a study of T cell clones after liver transplantation. Profiled with immunoSEQ multiplex PCR; TCRdb holds only in-frame clones, not every one. The table shows several thousand clones, with around 85% occurring only once. The sample here was CD8+ T cells from blood, taken before liver transplant. The receptors come from a human donor who received a liver transplant. The CDR3 runs from the conserved cysteine through the conserved F or W. The D gene is left open where the match is weak. Clone sizes are given selectively: once, few, many, or a class where the clone is expanded.

V gene	D gene	J gene	clone size	CDR3 DNA	CDR3 protein
TRBV7-3	.	TRBJ2-5	.	TGTGCCAGCAGCCCCGGGACATCTACTTACCAAGAGACCCAGTACTTC	CASSPGTSTYQETQYF
TRBV5-5	TRBD1	TRBJ2-3	few	TGTGCCAGCAGCTTGGTACAGGGGACCACAGATACGCAGTATTTT	CASSLVQGTTDTQYF
TRBV9	TRBD2	TRBJ2-5	.	TGTGCCAGCAGCCCATCTAGCGGGGGAGAGACCCAGTACTTC	CASSPSSGGETQYF
TRBV4-1	.	TRBJ2-3	.	TGCGCCAGCAGCCAAGAAGGGTCAGATACGCAGTATTTT	CASSQEGSDTQYF
TRBV28	.	TRBJ2-7	.	TGTGCCAGCAACGGGGGGCTAGCTTCCGAGCAGTACTTC	CASNGGLASEQYF
TRBV19	.	TRBJ1-1	.	TGTGCCAGTAGTATAGAGTCGTTGGGGGGCTGGGGCACTGAAGCTTTCTTT	CASSIESLGGWGTEAFF
TRBV7-9	TRBD2	TRBJ2-1	.	TGTGCCAGCAGCACCGGGACTAGCCATGAGCAGTTCTTC	CASSTGTSHEQFF
TRBV4-1	TRBD2	TRBJ2-1	.	TGCGCCAGCAGCCTATCCGGACTAGCGGGAGGTAGTAATGAGCAGTTCTTC	CASSLSGLAGGSNEQFF
TRBV19	.	TRBJ1-5	.	TGTGCCAGTAGTGGGTCGATGATGTGGCCCCAGCATTTT	CASSGSMMWPQHF
TRBV7-9	TRBD2	TRBJ2-1	.	TGTGCCAGCAGCTCTAGCGGGAGGGCCCACAATGAGCAGTTCTTC	CASSSSGRAHNEQFF
TRBV29-1	TRBD2	TRBJ2-7	.	TGCAGCGTTGAAGGGAGCGGGAGGGCCAACGAGCAGTACTTC	CSVEGSGRANEQYF
TRBV13	.	TRBJ1-5	.	TGTGCCAGCAGTCTCTCCGGGGGGGGGAGCAATCAGCCCCAGCATTTT	CASSLSGGGSNQPQHF
TRBV6-1	TRBD2	TRBJ2-1	.	TGTGCCAGCAGTGACAGCGGGGGGACCAAGTACAATGAGCAGTTCTTC	CASSDSGGTKYNEQFF
TRBV9	TRBD2	TRBJ2-3	.	TGTGCCAGCCAAGGGATGACTAGCGGGGATACGCAGTATTTT	CASQGMTSGDTQYF
TRBV7-2	.	TRBJ2-5	.	TGTGCCAGCAGCTTAGAGTTAGGATCCCAAGAGACCCAGTACTTC	CASSLELGSQETQYF
TRBV29-1	.	TRBJ2-2	.	TGCAGCGTTGTCCAGAACGAGGGCACCGGGGAGCTGTTTTTT	CSVVQNEGTGELFF
TRBV29-1	TRBD1	TRBJ2-3	.	TGCAGCGTTGTACACGGACAGGGGGCCACAGATACGCAGTATTTT	CSVVHGQGATDTQYF
TRBV27	.	TRBJ2-5	medium-sized	TGTGCCACCACCAAGACCGGGGATGTAGAGACCCAGTACTTC	CATTKTGDVETQYF
TRBV7-9	.	TRBJ2-3	.	TGTGCCAGCAGTACCGGGGCTTCTAGCACAGATACGCAGTATTTT	CASSTGASSTDTQYF
TRBV4-3	.	TRBJ1-4	few	TGCGCCAGCAGCCAAGAAGTGGGGGAGGGGAAAAAACTGTTTTTT	CASSQEVGEGKKLFF
TRBV13	.	TRBJ2-7	.	TGTGCCAGCACCCCGACGAGGACAGCTCACTACGAGCAGTACTTC	CASTPTRTAHYEQYF
TRBV29-1	TRBD2	TRBJ2-7	.	TGCAGCGTTGAAGCTAGCGGGGGGACCTACTACGAGCAGTACTTC	CSVEASGGTYYEQYF
TRBV4-3	TRBD2	TRBJ2-2	.	TGCGCCAGCAGCCAAGTTGCTAGCGGGGGCCCTCCCGGGGAGCTGTTTTTT	CASSQVASGGPPGELFF
TRBV5-6	.	TRBJ1-2	.	TGTGCCAGCAGCCTTGCGGGACGGACCGAGGCTAACTATGGCTACACCTTC	CASSLAGRTEANYGYTF
TRBV27	TRBD1	TRBJ2-2	.	TGTGCCAGCAGCTGGACAGGGAATACCGGGGAGCTGTTTTTT	CASSWTGNTGELFF
TRBV29-1	.	TRBJ2-1	.	TGCAGCGTTGAAGTTAGGATGCTCAATGAGCAGTTCTTC	CSVEVRMLNEQFF
TRBV5-1	.	TRBJ1-1	.	TGCGCCAGCAGATCTAGTGGCGGCACTGAAGCTTTCTTT	CASRSSGGTEAFF
TRBV7-3	.	TRBJ2-1	few	TGTGCCAGCAGTCGGAGCTCCTACAATGAGCAGTTCTTC	CASSRSSYNEQFF
TRBV19	.	TRBJ1-5	.	TGTGCCAGTAGTATGGTTAATCAGCCCCAGCATTTT	CASSMVNQPQHF
TRBV27	TRBD2	TRBJ2-2	.	TGTGCCAGCAGTCTGATGACTAGCGGGACCGGGGAGCTGTTTTTT	CASSLMTSGTGELFF
TRBV6-1	TRBD2	TRBJ2-5	once	TGTGCCAGCAGTGCTAGCGGGGCTATCCAAGAGACCCAGTACTTC	CASSASGAIQETQYF
TRBV5-1	.	TRBJ2-7	.	TGCGCCAGCAGCTTGGACAGTCTGGGGGGCGAGCAGTACTTC	CASSLDSLGGEQYF
TRBV14	.	TRBJ2-7	.	TGTGCCAGCAGCAATCCCCTCTCCTACGAGCAGTACTTC	CASSNPLSYEQYF
TRBV6-6	.	TRBJ1-1	.	TGTGCCAGCAGTTACTCTGGGGAAGACACTGAAGCTTTCTTT	CASSYSGEDTEAFF
TRBV9	.	TRBJ1-1	.	TGTGCCAGCAGCGTAGGGGGCTCCATGAACACTGAAGCTTTCTTT	CASSVGGSMNTEAFF
TRBV30	TRBD2	TRBJ2-1	.	TGTGCCTGGAGTGGTAGCGGGAGCGGAACCGATGAGCAGTTCTTC	CAWSGSGSGTDEQFF
TRBV11-2	.	TRBJ1-5	few	TGTGCCAGCAGCCCAGCAGGGACTCAGCCCCAGCATTTT	CASSPAGTQPQHF
TRBV9	TRBD1	TRBJ2-1	.	TGTGCCAGCAGCGCCAGACAGGGGGCTAGGAATGAGCAGTTCTTC	CASSARQGARNEQFF
TRBV4-2	TRBD2	TRBJ2-5	medium-sized	TGTGCCAGCAGCCAAGAGGTGGGACTAGGAAAAGAGACCCAGTACTTC	CASSQEVGLGKETQYF
TRBV7-6	TRBD2	TRBJ2-3	large	TGTGCCAGCAGCTCGACTAGCGGGGTAGGGGATACGCAGTATTTT	CASSSTSGVGDTQYF
TRBV4-3	.	TRBJ2-7	.	TGCGCCAGCAGCCAAGATCACTCGGAGTTCGACGAGCAGTACTTC	CASSQDHSEFDEQYF
TRBV19	TRBD1	TRBJ1-2	.	TGTGCCAGTAGGGTCAGACGTTCGGACAGGGAGGGCTATGGCTACACCTTC	CASRVRRSDREGYGYTF
TRBV5-1	.	TRBJ2-5	.	TGCGCCAGCAGCTTGGACGTCTACCAAGAGACCCAGTACTTC	CASSLDVYQETQYF